The sequence of this T cell receptor beta chain was determined in a study of T cells in localized non-small cell lung cancer. Profiling relied on immunoSEQ multiplex PCR, and the TCRdb table lists in-frame clones only, not all of them. Among several thousand clones, roughly 45% were seen once, and the ten largest hold 7.7%. General study points: Among blood samples, higher T cell density accompanied longer overall survival.

The CDR3 is made up of 13 amino acids. V was trimmed by 3 bases and J by 0 bases, leaving 5 bases between them. Germline values: CDR1 LNHDA, CDR2 SQIVND (reference sequence). In regard to this clone: Its cognate antigen is unknown. The identical CDR3 is also encoded by other nucleotide sequences in the sample.

This chain connects TRBV19 to TRBJ1-1, with D hard to call. The sequences come from lung tumor tissue, collected before any cancer treatment. The TCR sequence derives from a man aged 40-75 years with stage III lung adenocarcinoma. The DNA of the CDR3 is TGTGCCAGTAGTATCTCGGTGAACACTGAAGCTTTCTTT. The encoded protein is CASSISVNTEAFF.